The sequence of this T cell receptor beta chain was determined in a study of T cells in Graves' hyperthyroidism and ophthalmopathy. Study summary: The blood sample was taken at first diagnosis, before treatment began.

This clonotype was counted ten times or more. Its target is not known. Using RNA transcripts as the source, TCR beta CDR3 regions were amplified. During a first-round RT-PCR of the TCR CDR3, the HTBI primer set was used. MiXCR, run by TCRdb on the multiplex PCR reads, gives a single entry per CDR3 protein. The sample has 550,000 to 650,000 distinct CDR3 sequences, about 14% seen once. Study-wide points: The blood repertoire included most of the expanded thyroid clonotypes above 0.001.

This TCR was sampled from a young woman with Graves' hyperthyroidism that later progressed to Graves' ophthalmopathy. Sequencing used blood.

The CDR3 protein is CASGLVTSGRTDTQYF. The DNA of the CDR3 is TGTGCTAGTGGCCTAGTTACTAGCGGGAGGACAGATACGCAGTATTTT. The genes are TRBV12-5 and TRBJ2-3, with 12 positions matching TRBD2. Losses at the gene ends were 6 bases for V and 3 bases for J; bases not matched to a gene: 7. The CDR3 contains 16 residues. CDR1 is LGHNT, CDR2 FRNRAP, per germline.